The rows below give T cell receptor beta chains drawn from one sample of a study of CD8+ T cells in alopecia areata. Libraries were prepared by immunoSEQ multiplex PCR; TCRdb keeps only in-frame clonotypes and omits some of them. The sample holds some 98,000 clones; around 55% are singletons and the top ten take around a sixth. The material was CD8+ T cells sorted from blood, obtained at week 4, from a patient treated with tofacitinib. These receptors were collected from a human donor with alopecia areata. CDR3s include the opening cysteine and the closing phenylalanine or tryptophan. The order of the fields is V gene, J gene, clone size, D gene, CDR3 DNA, CDR3 protein. A D gene is named only where the DNA matches it firmly. Clone sizes are given selectively: once, few, many, or a class where the clone is expanded.

v_call: TRBV5-6
j_call: TRBJ2-7
clone_size: .
d_call: .
cdr3_nt: TGTGCCAGCAGCCCGCAGCAATACGAGCAGTACTTC
cdr3_aa: CASSPQQYEQYF

v_call: TRBV7-9
j_call: TRBJ2-1
clone_size: .
d_call: TRBD2
cdr3_nt: TGTGCCAGCCGGGAGGCGGGGGGGCCGGCCAATGAGCAGTTCTTC
cdr3_aa: CASREAGGPANEQFF

v_call: TRBV30
j_call: TRBJ1-2
clone_size: .
d_call: .
cdr3_nt: TGTGCCTGGAGCTATACGGGAAGTGGGTATGGCTACACCTTC
cdr3_aa: CAWSYTGSGYGYTF

v_call: TRBV27
j_call: TRBJ2-2
clone_size: .
d_call: TRBD2
cdr3_nt: TGTGCCAGCAGTTTACTACTAGCGGTTAACACCGGGGAGCTGTTTTTT
cdr3_aa: CASSLLLAVNTGELFF

v_call: TRBV29-1
j_call: TRBJ2-7
clone_size: few
d_call: .
cdr3_nt: TGCAGCGTGGCGGATGAGTGGGGCTACGAGCAGTACTTC
cdr3_aa: CSVADEWGYEQYF

v_call: TRBV29-1
j_call: TRBJ1-1
clone_size: .
d_call: .
cdr3_nt: TGCAGCGTTGATAGGACAGAGAACACTGAAGCTTTCTTT
cdr3_aa: CSVDRTENTEAFF

v_call: TRBV29-1
j_call: TRBJ2-1
clone_size: .
d_call: .
cdr3_nt: TGCAGCGTTGAAGAGTACGGCGGGGACTACAATGAGCAGTTCTTC
cdr3_aa: CSVEEYGGDYNEQFF

v_call: TRBV19
j_call: TRBJ1-1
clone_size: .
d_call: .
cdr3_nt: TGTGCCAGTAGTATAGGACCCTCCAACACTGAAGCTTTCTTT
cdr3_aa: CASSIGPSNTEAFF

v_call: TRBV29-1
j_call: TRBJ2-1
clone_size: once
d_call: .
cdr3_nt: TGCAGCGGGGACGTGGGGAGCTCCTACAATGAGCAGTTCTTC
cdr3_aa: CSGDVGSSYNEQFF

v_call: TRBV30
j_call: TRBJ2-7
clone_size: .
d_call: TRBD2
cdr3_nt: TGTGCCTGGAGTGGGGGGACTACTTACGAGCAGTACTTC
cdr3_aa: CAWSGGTTYEQYF

v_call: TRBV7-8
j_call: TRBJ1-2
clone_size: .
d_call: TRBD1
cdr3_nt: TGTGCCAGCAGCTCAGGACCCGGGACAGCATATGGCTACACCTTC
cdr3_aa: CASSSGPGTAYGYTF

v_call: TRBV27
j_call: TRBJ2-1
clone_size: medium-sized
d_call: .
cdr3_nt: TGTGCCAGCAGTTTAGGAAACTCCTACAATGAGCAGTTCTTC
cdr3_aa: CASSLGNSYNEQFF

v_call: TRBV25-1
j_call: TRBJ1-1
clone_size: .
d_call: TRBD1
cdr3_nt: TGTGCCAGCAGTACCCGGGACAGGGTGGAGACCACTGAAGCTTTCTTT
cdr3_aa: CASSTRDRVETTEAFF

v_call: TRBV19
j_call: TRBJ2-5
clone_size: few
d_call: .
cdr3_nt: TGTGCCAGTAGCCCGGGAGAGACCCAGTACTTC
cdr3_aa: CASSPGETQYF

v_call: TRBV30
j_call: TRBJ1-1
clone_size: .
d_call: .
cdr3_nt: TGTGCCTGGAGCCACCCATATGAAGCTTTCTTT
cdr3_aa: CAWSHPYEAFF

v_call: TRBV27
j_call: TRBJ2-3
clone_size: .
d_call: .
cdr3_nt: TGTGCCAGCAGGCCGCGGGGCACAGATACGCAGTATTTT
cdr3_aa: CASRPRGTDTQYF

v_call: TRBV6-4
j_call: TRBJ2-3
clone_size: .
d_call: TRBD2
cdr3_nt: TGTGCCAGCAGTGACAGCGGGGGGGCCCCAGATACGCAGTATTTT
cdr3_aa: CASSDSGGAPDTQYF

v_call: TRBV6-5
j_call: TRBJ2-1
clone_size: .
d_call: .
cdr3_nt: TGTGCCAGCAGTTACTCATGGGACGGGACCGAAAATGAGCAGTTCTTC
cdr3_aa: CASSYSWDGTENEQFF

v_call: TRBV19
j_call: TRBJ1-5
clone_size: .
d_call: .
cdr3_nt: TGTGCCAGTAGTATAAATCCGGGGGCCCGCGGTAATCAGCCCCAGCATTTT
cdr3_aa: CASSINPGARGNQPQHF

v_call: TRBV4-1
j_call: TRBJ2-3
clone_size: .
d_call: .
cdr3_nt: TGCGCCAGCAGCCAAGTTTCGGCATTGGGCACAGATACGCAGTATTTT
cdr3_aa: CASSQVSALGTDTQYF